This T cell receptor beta chain was documented in a study of control samples from healthy donors and cancer patients (dated by TCRdb to between 2020 and 2021). Library prep was done by the immunoSEQ multiplex PCR assay. TCRdb retrieved this table from immuneACCESS and kept in-frame rearrangements only. Not all clones are present; in checked studies, unresolved V genes account for under half, and no reason is known for the remainder. Here the sample has under 300,000 clones; roughly four fifths occur a single time. The top ten constitute about 14% of the sample. The germline V gene supplies CDR1 SNHLY and CDR2 FYNNEI. The CDR3, from cysteine to phenylalanine, totals 13 residues. Kept here is only the CDR3 DNA, which spans 39 bases and is read in frame from base 1. The germline V end is reduced by 10 bases and the J end by 0 bases; junction bases left unmatched: 2. Turning to this clone: Its antigen remains unidentified. Just one base apart from a much larger clone, this may be a read error.

The source material was PBMCs. Here the chain combines TRBV2 and TRBJ1-5, with 8 middle bases fitting TRBD1. This receptor was identified in a woman aged 60-75 years with lung cancer. The CDR3 region reads CANRGDSNQPQHF. The base sequence is TGTGCCAACAGGGGGGATAGCAATCAGCCCCAGCATTTT.